Listed below are T cell receptor beta chains from one sample, sequenced in a study of CD8+CD57+ T cells in acquired aplastic anemia. Via MiXCR, TCRdb re-called the reads, giving one row per CDR3 protein. The data show just over 200,000 distinct CDR3 sequences, with 65% seen just once and under 60% held by the top ten. The sequencing sample was made of sorted CD4+, CD8+, or CD8+CD57+ T cells (not recorded which) from PBMCs. The receptors here all came from a human donor with aplastic anemia. CDR3s include the opening cysteine and the closing phenylalanine or tryptophan.

j_gene: TRBJ1-1; v_gene: TRBV13; CDR3aa: CASSLSLGGPMAEAFF
j_gene: TRBJ2-3; v_gene: TRBV13; CDR3aa: CASSSLDYPSAPSTDTQYF
j_gene: TRBJ2-1; v_gene: TRBV20-1; CDR3aa: CSAWGQTNNEQFF
j_gene: TRBJ2-7; v_gene: TRBV9; CDR3aa: CASSEGGYEQYF
j_gene: TRBJ2-1; v_gene: TRBV6-6; CDR3aa: CASRGVATYNEQFF
j_gene: TRBJ2-7; v_gene: TRBV7-9; CDR3aa: CASSFGGSSYEQYF
j_gene: TRBJ2-6; v_gene: TRBV24-1; CDR3aa: CATSGLGNFFSGANVLTF
j_gene: TRBJ1-2; v_gene: TRBV25-1; CDR3aa: CASGEYGRGRGYGYTF
j_gene: TRBJ2-7; v_gene: TRBV7-2; CDR3aa: CASSQRSGAGVAEQYF
j_gene: TRBJ2-7; v_gene: TRBV29-1; CDR3aa: CSATRTAAYEQYF
j_gene: TRBJ2-3; v_gene: TRBV24-1; CDR3aa: CATSDFGEGHTDTQYF